This TCR beta chain was captured by sequencing in a study of blood T cell repertoires in COVID-19. Seattle enrolled patients during active infection and tracked them longitudinally. This CDR3 is 13 amino acids long. Trimming removed 5 bases at V and 11 bases at J, with 19 bases between. CDR1 is SGHAT and CDR2 is FQNNGV in the germline V gene. This clone was recorded once. In the study's own analysis: Nucleated cell number was recorded as an estimate derived from reference gene primer amplification. Libraries were prepared by immunoSEQ multiplex PCR; TCRdb keeps only in-frame clonotypes and omits some of them. That table gives V, J and clone size, and the DNA gave D and trimming. The repertoire consists of 250,000 to 350,000 clones, with around 82% occurring once and the leading ten covering less than 20%.

The sample taken for sequencing was peripheral blood. This receptor was taken from a person aged 70 to 80 with COVID-19, enrolled during active disease. The chain carries TRBV11-2 and TRBJ2-7; tentative D call: TRBD1 (7 bases). The CDR3 protein is CASSLGGRDSEYF. The CDR3 DNA reads as TGTGCCAGCAGCCTGGGGGGCCGGGACAGTGAGTACTTC. The full variable domain, in which reference TRBV11-2 and TRBJ2-7 provide the parts outside the CDR3, is EAGVAQSPRYKIIEKRQSVAFWCNPISGHATLYWYQQILGQGPKLLIQFQNNGVVDDSQLPKDRFSAERLKGVDSTLKIQPAKLEDSAVYLCASSLGGRDSEYFGPGTRLTVT.